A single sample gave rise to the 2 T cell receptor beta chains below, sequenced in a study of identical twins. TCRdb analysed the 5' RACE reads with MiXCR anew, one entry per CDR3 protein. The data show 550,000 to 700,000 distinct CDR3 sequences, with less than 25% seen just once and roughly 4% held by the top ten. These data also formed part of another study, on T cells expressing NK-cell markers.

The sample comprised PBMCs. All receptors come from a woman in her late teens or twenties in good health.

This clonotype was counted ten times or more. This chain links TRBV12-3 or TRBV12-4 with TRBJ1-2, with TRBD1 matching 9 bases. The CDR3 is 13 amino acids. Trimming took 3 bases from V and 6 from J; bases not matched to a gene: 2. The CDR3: CASSFGQGHGYTF. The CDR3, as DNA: TGTGCCAGCAGTTTTGGACAGGGGCATGGCTACACCTTC.

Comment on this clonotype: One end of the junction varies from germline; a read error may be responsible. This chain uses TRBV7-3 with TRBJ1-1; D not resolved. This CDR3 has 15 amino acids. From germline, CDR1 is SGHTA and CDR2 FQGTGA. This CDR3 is CASGLNIGVDTEAFF. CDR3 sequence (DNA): TGTGCCAGCGGCTTAAATATCGGGGTGGACACTGAAGCTTTCTTT.